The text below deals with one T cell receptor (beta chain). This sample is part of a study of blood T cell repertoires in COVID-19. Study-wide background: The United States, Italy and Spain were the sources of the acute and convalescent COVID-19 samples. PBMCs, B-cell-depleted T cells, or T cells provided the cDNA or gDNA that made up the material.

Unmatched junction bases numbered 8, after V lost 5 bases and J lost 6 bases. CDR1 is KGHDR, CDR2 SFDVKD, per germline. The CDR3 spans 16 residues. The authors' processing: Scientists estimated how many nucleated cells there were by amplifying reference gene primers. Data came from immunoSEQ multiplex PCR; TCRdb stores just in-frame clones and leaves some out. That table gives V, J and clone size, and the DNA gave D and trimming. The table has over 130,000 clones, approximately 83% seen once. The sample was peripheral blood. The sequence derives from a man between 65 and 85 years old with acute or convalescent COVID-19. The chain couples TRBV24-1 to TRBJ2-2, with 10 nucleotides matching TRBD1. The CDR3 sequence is CATSVHGQGGAGELFF. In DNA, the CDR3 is TGTGCCACCAGTGTCCACGGACAGGGGGGGGCCGGGGAGCTGTTTTTT.